The 17 T cell receptor beta chains in this list originate from one sample, sequenced in a study of cytomegalovirus exposure and HLA in healthy donors. PCR primers comprised 60 Vbeta and 13 Jbeta primers. Clones were sequenced by immunoSEQ multiplex PCR, and TCRdb holds only the in-frame ones, with some missing. This table holds about 140,000 clones, 60% to 80% found once. Sequenced material: PBMCs. The receptors shown here come from a female donor in good health and CMV-seronegative.

The rearrangement joins TRBV5-8 to TRBJ2-7; maybe TRBD1 (6 bases). The CDR3 is 16 residues long. V lost 0 bases, J lost 4 bases, and 17 bases lay in between. Germline-derived CDR1 and CDR2 are SGHTS and YDEGEE. CDR3 DNA sequence: TGTGCCAGCAGCTTGGGACGCCCGGCAGGGGTATACGAGCAGTACTTC. Residues: CASSLGRPAGVYEQYF.

The genes are TRBV29-1 and TRBJ2-5, with 8 nucleotides matching TRBD1. The J call may not be correct, given that the DNA end is closer to TRBJ2-7. The CDR3 runs to 12 residues. Germline assignment: CDR1 SQVTM and CDR2 ANQGSEA. The chain's CDR3 is CSVRDRTYEQYF. As DNA, the CDR3 is TGCAGCGTAAGGGACAGGACCTACGAGCAGTACTTC.

The chain has TRBV28 and TRBJ1-2, with unresolved D. This CDR3 spans 12 amino acids. Trimming shortened V by 7 bases and J by 8 bases, and 14 bases separated the two germline ends. Germline CDR1 MDHEN, CDR2 SYDVKM. The CDR3 DNA follows: TGTGCCAGCAAAAGGATGGGCCGAGGCTACACCTTC. Translated: CASKRMGRGYTF.

As concerns this clone: Sequence at one end of the junction differs from germline and may be a read error. The V gene is TRBV11-3, the J gene TRBJ1-4; 8 nucleotides match TRBD1. Germline CDR1 and CDR2: SGHNT and YENEEA. This CDR3 is built from 13 residues. As DNA, the CDR3 is TGTGCCAGCAGCTTACAGGGACAGGCCCATTTGATTTTT. Its translation: CASSLQGQAHLIF.

The V and J genes are TRBV5-4 and TRBJ1-2; TRBD1 agrees at 9 bases. Trimming took 1 base from V and 10 from J; bases not matched to a gene: 11. The CDR3 contains 15 residues. Looked up from germline, CDR1 is SGHNT and CDR2 is YYREEE (reference sequence). The DNA of the CDR3 is TGTGCCAGCAGCTTGAACCCGGGACAGGGTTGGGTCTACACCTTC. Its translation is CASSLNPGQGWVYTF.

The chain links TRBV7-2 to TRBJ2-1; 8 bases match TRBD2. The junction had 7 bases not matched to a gene; V was cut back by 1 base and J by 8 bases. Germline V gives CDR1 SGHTA, CDR2 FQGNSA. The CDR3 is 15 amino acids. Here the CDR3 DNA reads TGTGCCAGCAGCTTAGGGTTAGCGGGAAGGTATGAGCAGTTCTTC. Encoded protein: CASSLGLAGRYEQFF.

This clone was seen more than once but under ten times. The chain links TRBV19 to TRBJ1-1, with 9 bases lining up with TRBD1. The V segment lost 4 bases and the J segment 12 bases; nucleotides outside the gene matches: 12. This CDR3 is built from 14 residues. CDR1 and CDR2 from the germline V gene are LNHDA and SQIVND (reference sequence). CDR3 in DNA: TGTGCCAGTAGTACACGGACAGGGGCCGAGGAAACTTTCTTT. It translates to CASSTRTGAEETFF.

This chain links TRBV9 with TRBJ1-2, with a possible D match to TRBD1 (6 bases). CDR1 and CDR2 from the germline V gene are SGDLS and YYNGEE. The CDR3 is 16 amino acids. Trimming stripped 4 bases from V and 8 bases from J, with 24 bases between. The CDR3 here is CASSLHLERQDLGYTF. The CDR3 DNA reads TGTGCCAGCAGCCTTCATCTAGAAAGACAGGACTTGGGCTACACCTTC.

The chain carries TRBV6-4 and TRBJ2-1, with 7 positions matching TRBD2. This CDR3 spans 16 amino acids. The trim removed 0 bases at V and 2 bases at J, leaving 4 bases unmatched. Germline-derived CDR1 and CDR2 are MRHNA and SNTAGT. CDR3 DNA sequence: TGTGCCAGCAGTGACTCTGCTAGCGGAACCTACAATGAGCAGTTCTTC. It is translated as CASSDSASGTYNEQFF.

The genes are TRBV6-5 and TRBJ1-2, with D uncertain. The CDR3 covers 12 residues. The ends were cut back, 8 bases at V and 1 base at J, with 8 bases in the middle. Germline V gene sequence: CDR1 MNHEY, CDR2 SVGAGI. CDR3 residues: CASGQVNYGYTF. As DNA, the CDR3 is TGTGCCAGCGGTCAGGTTAACTATGGCTACACCTTC.

CDR3 coding DNA: TGTGCCAGCAGCCTCGCAGGGGGAAGGGGCCCGAACACTGAAGCTTTCTTT. As protein: CASSLAGGRGPNTEAFF. This rearrangement joins TRBV9 to TRBJ1-1, with TRBD1 matching over 7 bases. Germline-derived CDR1 and CDR2 are SGDLS and YYNGEE. Trimming cost V 4 bases and J 1 base; bases outside gene matches: 13. There are 17 residues in the CDR3. The full variable domain, rest sourced from reference TRBV9 and TRBJ1-1, is DSGVTQTPKHLITATGQRVTLRCSPRSGDLSVYWYQQSLDQGLQFLIQYYNGEERAKGNILERFSAQQFPDLHSELNLSSLELGDSALYFCASSLAGGRGPNTEAFFGQGTRLTVV.

The gene calls are TRBV27 and TRBJ1-2; no firm D call. Trimming stripped 6 bases from V and 3 bases from J, with 11 bases between. This CDR3 contains 13 residues. Germline V lookup: CDR1 MNHEY, CDR2 SMNVEV (reference sequence). The CDR3 reads CASRAALDYGYTF. The CDR3 nucleotides are TGTGCCAGCAGAGCCGCGTTAGACTATGGCTACACCTTC.

V gene TRBV7-9 combines with J gene TRBJ1-5; TRBD1 might be the D (5 bases). Germline-derived CDR1 and CDR2 are SEHNR and FQNEAQ (reference sequence). The germline V and J ends were trimmed by 5 bases and 2 bases, with 16 bases remaining between them. The length of the CDR3 is 16 residues. CDR3 in DNA: TGTGCCAGCAGCCCCGCAGGGCTCTGGGGCAATCAGCCCCAGCATTTT. Amino acids: CASSPAGLWGNQPQHF.

The chain has TRBV11-2 and TRBJ2-2; the D is unclear. The CDR3 spans 12 residues. With 5 bases removed from V and 6 bases from J, the gap between germline ends came to 7 bases. Looked up from germline, CDR1 is SGHAT and CDR2 is FQNNGV. CDR3 region: CASSPSAGELFF. The DNA for the CDR3 is TGTGCCAGCAGCCCCTCCGCCGGGGAGCTGTTTTTT.

CDR3: CASSLSLGGRQETQYF. The CDR3 nucleotides are TGCGCCAGCAGCTTGTCCTTAGGGGGCCGACAAGAGACCCAGTACTTC. The rearrangement links TRBV5-1 to TRBJ2-5; 7 bases are shared with TRBD1. V was clipped by 1 base and J by 2 bases; unmatched bases: 8. In germline, CDR1 is SGHRS, CDR2 YFSETQ. This CDR3 contains 16 residues.

J is TRBJ2-1 and V is TRBV7-7; D may be TRBD2 (7 bases). Germline V gene sequence: CDR1 SSHAT, CDR2 FNYEAQ (reference sequence). The CDR3 has 15 residues. With 3 bases removed from V and 7 bases from J, the gap between germline ends came to 16 bases. As DNA, the CDR3 is TGTGCCAGCAGCTTCGGGGGACTAAGGGGGAATGAGCAGTTCTTC. Translation: CASSFGGLRGNEQFF.

The table lists this clone with a count of one. The CDR3 reads CASSREVRQQITSNEQFF. The CDR3 nucleotides are TGTGCCAGCAGCCGTGAAGTGAGACAGCAAATTACCTCCAATGAGCAGTTCTTC. This chain uses TRBV27 with TRBJ2-1, with D tentatively TRBD1 (5 bases). The CDR3 spans 18 residues. The V end was cut by 6 bases, the J end by 6 bases, with 27 bases between. In germline, CDR1 is MNHEY, CDR2 SMNVEV (reference sequence).